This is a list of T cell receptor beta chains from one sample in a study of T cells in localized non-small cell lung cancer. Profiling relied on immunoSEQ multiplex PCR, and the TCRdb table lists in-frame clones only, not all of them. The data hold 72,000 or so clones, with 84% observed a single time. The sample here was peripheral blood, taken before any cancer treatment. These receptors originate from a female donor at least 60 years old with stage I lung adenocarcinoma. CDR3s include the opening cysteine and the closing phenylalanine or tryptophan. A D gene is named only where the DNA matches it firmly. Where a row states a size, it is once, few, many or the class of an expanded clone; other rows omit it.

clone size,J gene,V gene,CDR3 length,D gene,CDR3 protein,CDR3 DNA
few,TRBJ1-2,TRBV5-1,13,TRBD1,CASSPGQGYGYTF,TGCGCCAGCAGCCCCGGACAGGGCTATGGCTACACCTTC
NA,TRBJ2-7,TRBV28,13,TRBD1,CASRTGQSYEQYF,TGTGCCAGCAGAACGGGACAGTCGTACGAGCAGTACTTC
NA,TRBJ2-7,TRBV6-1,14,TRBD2,CASNSRAGVYEQYF,TGTGCCAGCAATTCTCGGGCGGGGGTCTACGAGCAGTACTTC
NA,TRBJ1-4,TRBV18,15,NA,CASSPRPPGGEKLFF,TGTGCCAGCTCACCACGACCTCCGGGCGGTGAAAAACTGTTTTTT
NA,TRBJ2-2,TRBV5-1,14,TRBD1,CASKGQGSNGELFF,TGCGCCAGTAAAGGACAGGGGAGTAACGGGGAGCTGTTTTTT
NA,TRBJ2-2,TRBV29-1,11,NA,CSVARTGELFF,TGCAGCGTGGCTCGGACCGGGGAGCTGTTTTTT
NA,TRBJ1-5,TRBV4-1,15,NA,CASSQGQAIYQPQHF,TGCGCCAGCAGCCAAGGACAGGCGATTTATCAGCCCCAGCATTTT
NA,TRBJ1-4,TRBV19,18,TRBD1,CASSIGRGRVATNEKLFF,TGTGCCAGTAGTATAGGTAGGGGGCGCGTAGCAACTAATGAAAAACTGTTTTTT
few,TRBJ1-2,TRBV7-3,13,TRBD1,CASSLRDSRGYTF,TGTGCCAGCAGCTTACGGGACAGTCGTGGCTACACCTTC
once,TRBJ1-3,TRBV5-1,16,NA,CASRQTTGVSGNTIYF,TGCGCCAGCAGACAAACAACGGGGGTTTCCGGAAACACCATATATTTT
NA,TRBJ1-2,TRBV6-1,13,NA,CASSESSPGGYTF,TGTGCCAGCAGTGAAAGCAGCCCGGGGGGCTACACCTTC
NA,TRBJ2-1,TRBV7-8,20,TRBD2,CASSLGSSGEGLAGFYEQFF,TGTGCCAGCAGCTTAGGTTCATCAGGTGAGGGACTAGCGGGATTTTATGAGCAGTTCTTC
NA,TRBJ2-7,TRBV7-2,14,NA,CASSSLDRSYEQYF,TGTGCCAGCAGCTCCCTGGACAGATCCTACGAGCAGTACTTC
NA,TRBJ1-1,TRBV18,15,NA,CASSPSGRGNTEAFF,TGTGCCAGCTCACCGTCGGGACGGGGAAACACTGAAGCTTTCTTT
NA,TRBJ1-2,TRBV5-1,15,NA,CASSLVVGAGYGYTF,TGCGCCAGCAGCTTGGTCGTAGGGGCGGGCTATGGCTACACCTTC
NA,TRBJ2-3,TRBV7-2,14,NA,CASSSGVSTDTQYF,TGTGCCAGCAGCTCCGGGGTTAGCACAGATACGCAGTATTTT
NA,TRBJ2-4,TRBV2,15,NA,CASSGPTGAKNIQYF,TGTGCCAGCAGTGGCCCGACGGGAGCCAAAAACATTCAGTACTTC
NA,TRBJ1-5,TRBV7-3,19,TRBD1,CASSLDGRRQGVNNQPQHF,TGTGCCAGCAGCTTAGACGGTCGGAGGCAGGGGGTTAACAATCAGCCCCAGCATTTT
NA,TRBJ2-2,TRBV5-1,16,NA,CASSPQGVTNTGELFF,TGCGCCAGCAGCCCCCAGGGAGTAACGAACACCGGGGAGCTGTTTTTT
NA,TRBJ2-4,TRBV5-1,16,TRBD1,CASSLGQGAFVDIQYF,TGCGCCAGCAGCTTGGGACAGGGGGCGTTCGTAGACATTCAGTACTTC
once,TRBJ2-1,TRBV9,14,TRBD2,CASSGLASYNEQFF,TGTGCCAGCAGCGGACTAGCATCCTACAATGAGCAGTTCTTC
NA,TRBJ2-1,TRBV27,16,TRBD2,CASSLNGRPRFNEQFF,TGTGCCAGCAGTTTAAACGGGAGGCCCCGTTTTAATGAGCAGTTCTTC
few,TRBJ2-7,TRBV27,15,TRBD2,CASSLSSSGRYEQYF,TGTGCCAGCAGTTTATCATCTAGCGGGAGGTACGAGCAGTACTTC
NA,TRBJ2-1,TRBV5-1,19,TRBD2,CASRPGLAGGHELYNEQFF,TGCGCCAGCCGCCCGGGACTAGCGGGAGGTCACGAACTCTACAATGAGCAGTTCTTC